Below, 13 T cell receptor beta chains from the same sample are listed, as sequenced in a study of cytomegalovirus exposure and HLA in healthy donors. 60 Vbeta and 13 Jbeta primers were used in PCR. Profiled with immunoSEQ multiplex PCR; TCRdb holds only in-frame clones, not every one. This sample has 90,000 to 100,000 clones, with roughly four fifths found just once. Sequenced: PBMCs. The receptors originated from a woman aged 55-70 years in good health and CMV-seropositive.

V gene TRBV9 combines with J gene TRBJ2-5; possibly TRBD2 for D (6 bases). Per the germline V gene, CDR1 is SGDLS and CDR2 is YYNGEE. The CDR3 spans 15 residues. V lost 0 bases to trimming and J lost 5 bases, with 14 bases between them. The CDR3 spells CASSVDSGRGETQYF. As DNA, the CDR3 is TGTGCCAGCAGCGTAGACTCCGGGAGAGGTGAGACCCAGTACTTC. Filled out from reference TRBV9 and TRBJ2-5, the complete variable domain reads DSGVTQTPKHLITATGQRVTLRCSPRSGDLSVYWYQQSLDQGLQFLIQYYNGEERAKGNILERFSAQQFPDLHSELNLSSLELGDSALYFCASSVDSGRGETQYFGPGTRLLVL.

The chain carries TRBV28 and TRBJ2-7; TRBD2 matches 8 bases. The junction had 9 bases not matched to a gene; V was cut back by 4 bases and J by 1 base. Germline CDR1 reads MDHEN; CDR2 reads SYDVKM. CDR3 length equals 16 residues. In DNA form, the CDR3 reads TGTGCCAGCAGTTGGGCTAGCGGGTCTGATTCCTACGAGCAGTACTTC. Protein product: CASSWASGSDSYEQYF.

This chain connects TRBV5-5 to TRBJ2-4; 7 nucleotides align to TRBD2. The germline V gene encodes CDR1 SGHKS and CDR2 YYEKEE (reference sequence). The CDR3 has 18 amino acids. J was trimmed by 0 bases and V by 5 bases; bases with no gene match: 14. The CDR3 is CASSGGVGQILAKNIQYF. DNA of the CDR3: TGTGCCAGCAGTGGGGGGGTCGGGCAAATACTAGCCAAAAACATTCAGTACTTC.

The chain couples TRBV7-9 to TRBJ1-1; D may be TRBD1 (5 bases). V was trimmed by 2 bases and J by 1 base, leaving 11 bases between them. In germline, CDR1 is SEHNR, CDR2 FQNEAQ (reference sequence). This CDR3 comprises 15 residues. CDR3 amino acids: CASSLSLGPNTEAFF. The CDR3, as DNA: TGTGCCAGCAGCTTAAGTTTGGGGCCGAACACTGAAGCTTTCTTT.

The chain links TRBV9 to TRBJ1-5; no firm D call. The CDR3 has 15 amino acids. In germline, CDR1 is SGDLS, CDR2 YYNGEE. Trimming cost V 4 bases and J 0 bases, with 11 bases left between them. The CDR3 bases are TGTGCCAGCAGCCCCGCGCCTCATAGCAATCAGCCCCAGCATTTT. Encoded protein: CASSPAPHSNQPQHF.

The table lists this clone with a count of one. This chain joins TRBV4-2 and TRBJ2-5; 10 bases agree with TRBD2. With V trimmed by 1 base and J by 6 bases, 8 bases remained unmatched. The CDR3 spans 16 residues. CDR1 LGHNA and CDR2 YNFKEQ come from the germline V gene. CDR3 sequence reads: CASSQVVSSGSQTQYF. CDR3 nucleotides: TGTGCCAGCAGCCAAGTGGTGTCTAGCGGGAGTCAGACCCAGTACTTC.

In its sample, this clone was seen a few times. The chain combines TRBV5-1 with TRBJ2-7; no clear D gene. Trimming shortened V by 1 base and J by 3 bases, and 5 bases separated the two germline ends. Germline assignment: CDR1 SGHRS and CDR2 YFSETQ. The CDR3 totals 12 residues. The DNA of the CDR3 is TGCGCCAGCAGCTTGAACAGCTACGAGCAGTACTTC. This translates into CASSLNSYEQYF.

This clone was detected ten times or more. The CDR3 region has the DNA TGTGCCAGCAGCGGGAGTGGGGGCGACTATGGCTACACCTTC. Translation gives CASSGSGGDYGYTF. The chain has TRBV5-5 and TRBJ1-2; TRBD1 might be the D (6 bases). CDR1 and CDR2 (germline): SGHKS, YYEKEE (reference sequence). There are 14 residues in the CDR3. V lost 4 bases to trimming and J lost 3 bases, with 13 bases between them.

The chain carries TRBV6-5 and TRBJ2-5, with D possibly matching TRBD2 (5 bases). CDR1 and CDR2 (germline): MNHEY, SVGAGI. The CDR3 is made up of 15 amino acids. The V end was cut by 6 bases, the J end by 4 bases, with 18 bases between. Here the CDR3 DNA reads TGTGCCAGCAGAGATATTAAGGGCCGGGGAGAGACCCAGTACTTC. Translation: CASRDIKGRGETQYF.

The chain combines TRBV18 with TRBJ1-2; TRBD1 matches at 12 bases. Germline V gene sequence: CDR1 KGHSH, CDR2 LQKENI. V gave up 3 bases and J gave up 1 base; unmatched junction bases: 3. This CDR3 has 16 residues. CDR3 bases: TGTGCCAGCTCACCGGGACAGGGGGCATTTAACTATGGCTACACCTTC. Protein product: CASSPGQGAFNYGYTF. The variable domain in full, with the rest retrieved from reference TRBV18 and TRBJ1-2, is NAGVMQNPRHLVRRRGQEARLRCSPMKGHSHVYWYRQLPEEGLKFMVYLQKENIIDESGMPKERFSAEFPKEGPSILRIQQVVRGDSAAYFCASSPGQGAFNYGYTFGSGTRLTVV.

The J gene is TRBJ1-2, the V gene TRBV28; perhaps TRBD1 as D (6 bases). V lost 3 bases and J 6 bases, leaving 17 bases between the germline ends. The CDR3 loop spans 15 amino acids. Germline V gene data show CDR1 as MDHEN and CDR2 as SYDVKM. The CDR3 loop is CASSFSWTAPNGYTF. The CDR3, as DNA: TGTGCCAGCAGTTTTTCGTGGACAGCGCCGAATGGCTACACCTTC.

The rearrangement links TRBV2 to TRBJ2-7; D might be TRBD2 (7 bases). The CDR3 sequence is 15 residues long. V was shortened by 4 bases and J by 5 bases, with 18 bases between the two germline ends. CDR1 is SNHLY and CDR2 is FYNNEI in the germline V gene. The CDR3 DNA is TGTGCCAGCAGTGCGAGAGGGGGGGGTCTCAACGAGCAGTACTTC. Protein: CASSARGGGLNEQYF. Together with reference TRBV2 and TRBJ2-7, the CDR3 gives the full variable domain: EPEVTQTPSHQVTQMGQEVILRCVPISNHLYFYWYRQILGQKVEFLVSFYNNEISEKSEIFDDQFSVERPDGSNFTLKIRSTKLEDSAMYFCASSARGGGLNEQYFGPGTRLTVT.

This chain uses TRBV5-1 with TRBJ2-7; TRBD2 matches 12 bases. The V gene's germline CDR1 is SGHRS and CDR2 YFSETQ. Unmatched junction bases numbered 8, after V lost 4 bases and J lost 3 bases. The CDR3 is 16 residues long. The CDR3, as DNA: TGCGCCAGCAGCATCACGACTAGCGGGAGAATCTACGAGCAGTACTTC. This gives the protein CASSITTSGRIYEQYF.